Described below is a single T cell receptor beta chain sequence and its context. The CDR3 runs 15 residues. Germline lookup yields CDR1 SGHNT and CDR2 YYREEE (reference sequence). The trim removed 1 base at V and 7 bases at J, leaving 9 bases unmatched. The data belong to a study of blood T cell repertoires in COVID-19. Study details: COVID-19 samples collected from the United States, Italy and Spain covered acute and convalescent phases. The cDNA or gDNA used as material had been derived from T cells, B-cell-depleted T cells, or PBMCs.

In the original analysis: From reference gene primer amplification, estimates of nucleated cell counts were derived. This table comes from immunoSEQ multiplex PCR, and its TCRdb copy is limited to in-frame clones, with some not included. Clone size and V and J calls were adopted from that table, with D and trimming inferred from the DNA. The data show some 28,000 clones, less than 80% seen once. The sequenced sample consisted of peripheral blood. V is TRBV5-4 and J is TRBJ2-7, with 9 bases identical to TRBD2. The sequence was obtained from an older man with acute or convalescent COVID-19. The CDR3 sequence is CASSLSLAGEGEQYF. The CDR3 DNA reads TGTGCCAGCAGCTTGAGTTTAGCGGGAGAAGGTGAGCAGTACTTC.